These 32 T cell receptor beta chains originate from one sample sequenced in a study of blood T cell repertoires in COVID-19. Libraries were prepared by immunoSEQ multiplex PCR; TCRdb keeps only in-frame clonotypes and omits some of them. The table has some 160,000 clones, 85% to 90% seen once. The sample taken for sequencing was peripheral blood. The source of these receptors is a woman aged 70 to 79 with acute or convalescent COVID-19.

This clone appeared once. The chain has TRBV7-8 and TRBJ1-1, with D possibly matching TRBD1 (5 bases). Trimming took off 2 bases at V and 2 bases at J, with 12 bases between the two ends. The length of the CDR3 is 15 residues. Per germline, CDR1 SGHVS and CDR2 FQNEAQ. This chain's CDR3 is CASSLYDRPNTEAFF. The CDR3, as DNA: TGTGCCAGCAGCTTATACGACAGACCTAACACTGAAGCTTTCTTT.

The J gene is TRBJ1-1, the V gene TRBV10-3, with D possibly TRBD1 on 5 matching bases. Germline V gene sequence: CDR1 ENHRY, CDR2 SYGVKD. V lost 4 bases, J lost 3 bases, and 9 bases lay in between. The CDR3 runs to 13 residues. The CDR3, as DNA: TGTGCCATCAGTGCTCGGGGGGACACTGAAGCTTTCTTT. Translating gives CAISARGDTEAFF.

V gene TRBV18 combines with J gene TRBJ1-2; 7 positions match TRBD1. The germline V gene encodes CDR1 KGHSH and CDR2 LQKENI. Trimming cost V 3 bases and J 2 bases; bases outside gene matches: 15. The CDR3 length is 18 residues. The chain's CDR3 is CASSPGTTGEVRNYGYTF. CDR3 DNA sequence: TGTGCCAGCTCACCGGGTACTACAGGGGAGGTGCGGAACTATGGCTACACCTTC.

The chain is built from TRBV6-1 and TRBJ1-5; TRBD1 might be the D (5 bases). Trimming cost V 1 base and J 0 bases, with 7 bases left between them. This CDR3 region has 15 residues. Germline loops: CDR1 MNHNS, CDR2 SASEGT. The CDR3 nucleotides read TGTGCCAGCAGTGAAGGACAGAATAGCAATCAGCCCCAGCATTTT. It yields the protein CASSEGQNSNQPQHF.

CDR3 bases: TGTGCCAGCAGTTTAGCCTGGAACACTGAAGCTTTCTTT. It translates to CASSLAWNTEAFF. This chain uses TRBV12-3 or TRBV12-4 with TRBJ1-1; D is ambiguous. V was cut by 0 bases and J by 1 base, with 3 bases left in between. There are 13 residues in the CDR3.

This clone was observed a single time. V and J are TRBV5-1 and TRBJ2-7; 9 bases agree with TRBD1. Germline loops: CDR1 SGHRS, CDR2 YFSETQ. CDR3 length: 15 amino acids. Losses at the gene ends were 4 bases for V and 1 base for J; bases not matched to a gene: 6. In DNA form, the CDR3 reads TGCGCCAGCAGCAATGCCGGGACAGGGTCCTACGAGCAGTACTTC. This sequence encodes CASSNAGTGSYEQYF.

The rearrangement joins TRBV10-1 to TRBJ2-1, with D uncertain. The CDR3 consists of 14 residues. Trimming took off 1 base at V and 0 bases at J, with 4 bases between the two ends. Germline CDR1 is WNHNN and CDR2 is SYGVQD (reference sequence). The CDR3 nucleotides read TGCGCCAGCAGTGAGTTTAGCTCCTACAATGAGCAGTTCTTC. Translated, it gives CASSEFSSYNEQFF.

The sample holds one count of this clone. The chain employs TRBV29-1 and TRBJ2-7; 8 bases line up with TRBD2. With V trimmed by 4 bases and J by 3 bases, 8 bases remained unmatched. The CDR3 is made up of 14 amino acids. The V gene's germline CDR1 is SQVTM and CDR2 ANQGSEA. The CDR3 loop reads CSVVGTRVGYEQYF. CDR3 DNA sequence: TGCAGCGTTGTGGGGACTAGGGTCGGCTACGAGCAGTACTTC.

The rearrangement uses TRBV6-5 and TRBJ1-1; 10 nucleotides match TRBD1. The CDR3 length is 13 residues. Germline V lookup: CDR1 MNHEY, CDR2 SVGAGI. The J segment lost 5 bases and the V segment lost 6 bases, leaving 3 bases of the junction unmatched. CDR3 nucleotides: TGTGCCAGCAGACGGACAGGGGGGACTGAAGCTTTCTTT. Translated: CASRRTGGTEAFF.

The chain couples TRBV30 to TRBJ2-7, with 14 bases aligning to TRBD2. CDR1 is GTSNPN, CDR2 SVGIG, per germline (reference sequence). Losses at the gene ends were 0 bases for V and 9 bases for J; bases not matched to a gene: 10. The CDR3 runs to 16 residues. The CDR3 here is CAWSVSRTSGRFGQYF. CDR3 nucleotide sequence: TGTGCCTGGAGTGTGTCCCGGACTAGCGGGAGGTTCGGGCAGTACTTC. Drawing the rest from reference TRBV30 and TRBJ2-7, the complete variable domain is SQTIHQWPATLVQPVGSPLSLECTVEGTSNPNLYWYRQAAGRGLQLLFYSVGIGQISSEVPQNLSASRPQDRQFILSSKKLLLSDSGFYLCAWSVSRTSGRFGQYFGPGTRLTVT.

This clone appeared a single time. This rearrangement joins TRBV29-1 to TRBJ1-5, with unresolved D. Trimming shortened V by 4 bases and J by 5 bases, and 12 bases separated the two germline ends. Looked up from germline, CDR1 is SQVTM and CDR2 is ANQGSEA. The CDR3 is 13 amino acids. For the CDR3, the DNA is TGCAGCGTTGGGGAGGGTTACGATCAGCCCCAGCATTTT. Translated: CSVGEGYDQPQHF.

The CDR3 here is CASSVAAGLNEQFF. DNA of the CDR3: TGTGCCAGCAGCGTAGCAGCGGGGCTCAATGAGCAGTTCTTC. The V gene is TRBV9, the J gene TRBJ2-1, with TRBD2 matching over 7 bases. The CDR3 is made up of 14 amino acids. Trimming removed 0 bases from V and 6 bases from J; junction bases left unmatched: 3. The germline V gene encodes CDR1 SGDLS and CDR2 YYNGEE.

The CDR3 sequence: CASSEAGTSGGYTF. CDR3 DNA sequence: TGTGCCAGCAGTGAAGCCGGGACATCGGGTGGCTACACCTTC. The gene calls are TRBV2 and TRBJ1-2; a possible D gene is TRBD1 (6 bases). The V end lost 0 bases, the J end lost 7 bases, and 12 bases lay between the germline ends. The CDR3 runs to 14 residues. Looked up from germline, CDR1 is SNHLY and CDR2 is FYNNEI.

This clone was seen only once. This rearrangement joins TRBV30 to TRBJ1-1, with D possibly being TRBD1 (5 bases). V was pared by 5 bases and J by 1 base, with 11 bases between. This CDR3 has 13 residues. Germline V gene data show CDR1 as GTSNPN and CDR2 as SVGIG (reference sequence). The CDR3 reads CAWARQRNTEAFF. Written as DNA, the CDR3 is TGTGCCTGGGCCCGACAGCGGAACACTGAAGCTTTCTTT.

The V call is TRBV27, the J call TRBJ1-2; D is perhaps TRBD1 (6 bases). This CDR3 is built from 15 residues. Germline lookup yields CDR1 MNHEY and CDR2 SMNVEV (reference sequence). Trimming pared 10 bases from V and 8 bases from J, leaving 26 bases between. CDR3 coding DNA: TGTGCCACCAGGTCCCGAGACAGGTATCGCTGGGGCTACACCTTC. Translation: CATRSRDRYRWGYTF.

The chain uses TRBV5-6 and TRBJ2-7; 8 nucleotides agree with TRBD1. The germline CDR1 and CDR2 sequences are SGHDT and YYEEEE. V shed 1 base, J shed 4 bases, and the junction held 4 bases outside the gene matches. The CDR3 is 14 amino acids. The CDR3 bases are TGTGCCAGCAGCTTGCCCGACAGGGGTTACGAGCAGTACTTC. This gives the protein CASSLPDRGYEQYF.

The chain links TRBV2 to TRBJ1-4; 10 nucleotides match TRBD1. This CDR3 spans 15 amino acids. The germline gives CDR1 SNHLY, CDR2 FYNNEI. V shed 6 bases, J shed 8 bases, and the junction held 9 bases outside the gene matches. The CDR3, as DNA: TGTGCCAGCAGCGGGACACGGGGACAGGGGGAAAAACTGTTTTTT. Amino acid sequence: CASSGTRGQGEKLFF.

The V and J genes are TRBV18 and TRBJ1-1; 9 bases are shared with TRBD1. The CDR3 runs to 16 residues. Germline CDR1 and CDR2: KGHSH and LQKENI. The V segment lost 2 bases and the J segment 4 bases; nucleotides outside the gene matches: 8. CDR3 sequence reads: CASSPGTGLLFTEAFF. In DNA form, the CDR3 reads TGTGCCAGCTCACCAGGGACAGGGCTTCTCTTCACTGAAGCTTTCTTT.

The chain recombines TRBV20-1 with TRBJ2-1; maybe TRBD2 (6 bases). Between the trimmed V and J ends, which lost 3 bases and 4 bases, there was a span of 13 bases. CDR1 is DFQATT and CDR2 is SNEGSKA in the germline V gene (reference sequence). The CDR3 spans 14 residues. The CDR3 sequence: CSASETRGYNEQFF. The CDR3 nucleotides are TGCAGTGCTAGTGAGACTAGGGGATACAATGAGCAGTTCTTC.

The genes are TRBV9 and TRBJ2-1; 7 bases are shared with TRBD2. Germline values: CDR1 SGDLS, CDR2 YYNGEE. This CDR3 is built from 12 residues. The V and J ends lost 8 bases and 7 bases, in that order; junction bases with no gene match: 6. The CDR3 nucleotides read TGTGCCAGTGGGGGAGGGCGTAATGAGCAGTTCTTC. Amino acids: CASGGGRNEQFF.

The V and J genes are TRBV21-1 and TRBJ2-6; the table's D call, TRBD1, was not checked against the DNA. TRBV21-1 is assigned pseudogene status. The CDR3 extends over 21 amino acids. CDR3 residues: CASSKERDIPDRCSGANVLTF. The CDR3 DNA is TGTGCCAGCAGCAAAGAACGGGACATACCTGACAGGTGCTCTGGGGCCAACGTCCTGACTTTC.

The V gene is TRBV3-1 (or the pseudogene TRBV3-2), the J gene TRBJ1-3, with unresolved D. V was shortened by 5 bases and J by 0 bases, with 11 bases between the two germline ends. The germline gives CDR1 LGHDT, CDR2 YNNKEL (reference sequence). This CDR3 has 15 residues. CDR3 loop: CASSSPGSSGNTIYF. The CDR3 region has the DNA TGTGCCAGCAGCTCCCCCGGGAGCTCTGGAAACACCATATATTTT.

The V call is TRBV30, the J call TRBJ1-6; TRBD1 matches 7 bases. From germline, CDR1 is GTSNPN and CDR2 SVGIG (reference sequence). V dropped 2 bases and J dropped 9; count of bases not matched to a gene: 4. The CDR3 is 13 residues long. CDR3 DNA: TGTGCCTGGAGTACTACAGGGGCTTCACCCCTCCACTTT. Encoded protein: CAWSTTGASPLHF.

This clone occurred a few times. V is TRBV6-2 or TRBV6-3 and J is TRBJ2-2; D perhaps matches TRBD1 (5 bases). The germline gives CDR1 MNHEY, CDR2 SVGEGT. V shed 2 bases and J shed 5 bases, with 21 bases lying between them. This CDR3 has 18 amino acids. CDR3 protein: CASSYVPRAWAVTGELFF. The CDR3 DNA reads TGTGCCAGCAGTTACGTTCCCAGGGCATGGGCGGTGACCGGGGAGCTGTTTTTT.

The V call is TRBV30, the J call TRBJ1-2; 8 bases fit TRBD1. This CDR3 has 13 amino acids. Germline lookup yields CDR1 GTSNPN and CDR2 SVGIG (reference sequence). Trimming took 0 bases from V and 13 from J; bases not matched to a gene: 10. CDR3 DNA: TGTGCCTGGAGTGTATCGCAGCAGGGGGCGGTCACCTTC. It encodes CAWSVSQQGAVTF.

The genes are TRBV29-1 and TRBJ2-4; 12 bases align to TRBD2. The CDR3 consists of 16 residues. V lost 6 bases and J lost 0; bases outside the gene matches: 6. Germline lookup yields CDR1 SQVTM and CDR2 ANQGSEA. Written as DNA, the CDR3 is TGCAGCGTCCAAGGACTAGCGGGGCTAGCCAAAAACATTCAGTACTTC. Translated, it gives CSVQGLAGLAKNIQYF.

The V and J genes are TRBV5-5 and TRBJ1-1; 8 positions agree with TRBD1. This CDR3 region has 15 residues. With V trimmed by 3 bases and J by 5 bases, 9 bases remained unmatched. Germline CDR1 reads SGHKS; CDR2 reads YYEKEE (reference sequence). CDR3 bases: TGTGCCAGCAGCTCGCTTCAGGGGGCTGGGACTGAAGCTTTCTTT. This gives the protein CASSSLQGAGTEAFF.

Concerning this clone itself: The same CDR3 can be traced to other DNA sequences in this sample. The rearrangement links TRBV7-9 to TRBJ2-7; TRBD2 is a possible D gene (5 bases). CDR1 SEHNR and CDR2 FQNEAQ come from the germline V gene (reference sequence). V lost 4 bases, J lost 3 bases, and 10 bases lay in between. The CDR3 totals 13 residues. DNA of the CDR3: TGTGCCAGCAGCTCGGCACTAGTCTACGAGCAGTACTTC. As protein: CASSSALVYEQYF. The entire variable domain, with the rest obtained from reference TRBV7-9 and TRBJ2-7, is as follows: DTGVSQNPRHKITKRGQNVTFRCDPISEHNRLYWYRQTLGQGPEFLTYFQNEAQLEKSRLLSDRFSAERPKGSFSTLEIQRTEQGDSAMYLCASSSALVYEQYFGPGTRLTVT.

The CDR3: CSASGLYF. The CDR3 region has the DNA TGCAGTGCTAGTGGGCTGTACTTC. The chain is built from TRBV20-1 and TRBJ2-7; no clear D gene. Deletions cut 3 bases from V and 12 bases from J, with 6 bases between. Germline-derived CDR1 and CDR2 are DFQATT and SNEGSKA (reference sequence). The CDR3 runs to 8 residues.

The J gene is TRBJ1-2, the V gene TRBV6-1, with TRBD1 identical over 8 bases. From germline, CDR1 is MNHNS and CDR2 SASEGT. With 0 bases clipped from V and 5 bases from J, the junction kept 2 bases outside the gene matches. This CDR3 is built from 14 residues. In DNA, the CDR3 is TGTGCCAGCAGTGAAGCGTGGACAGGGTATGGCTACACCTTC. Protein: CASSEAWTGYGYTF.

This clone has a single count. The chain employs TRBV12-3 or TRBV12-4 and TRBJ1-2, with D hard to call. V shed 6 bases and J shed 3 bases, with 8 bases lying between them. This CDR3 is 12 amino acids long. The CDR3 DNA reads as TGTGCCAGCAGAGAGGGTGACTATGGCTACACCTTC. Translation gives CASREGDYGYTF.

In DNA, the CDR3 is TGTGCCAGCGCCCTCGGGGGTCAAGAGACCCAGTACTTC. Encoded protein: CASALGGQETQYF. This chain joins TRBV28 and TRBJ2-5; the D gene is possibly TRBD2 (6 bases). In germline, CDR1 is MDHEN, CDR2 SYDVKM. This CDR3 has 13 amino acids. Trimming cost V 8 bases and J 2 bases, with 12 bases left between them. The complete variable domain, with remaining parts taken from reference TRBV28 and TRBJ2-5, reads DVKVTQSSRYLVKRTGEKVFLECVQDMDHENMFWYRQDPGLGLRLIYFSYDVKMKEKGDIPEGYSVSREKKERFSLILESASTNQTSMYLCASALGGQETQYFGPGTRLLVL.